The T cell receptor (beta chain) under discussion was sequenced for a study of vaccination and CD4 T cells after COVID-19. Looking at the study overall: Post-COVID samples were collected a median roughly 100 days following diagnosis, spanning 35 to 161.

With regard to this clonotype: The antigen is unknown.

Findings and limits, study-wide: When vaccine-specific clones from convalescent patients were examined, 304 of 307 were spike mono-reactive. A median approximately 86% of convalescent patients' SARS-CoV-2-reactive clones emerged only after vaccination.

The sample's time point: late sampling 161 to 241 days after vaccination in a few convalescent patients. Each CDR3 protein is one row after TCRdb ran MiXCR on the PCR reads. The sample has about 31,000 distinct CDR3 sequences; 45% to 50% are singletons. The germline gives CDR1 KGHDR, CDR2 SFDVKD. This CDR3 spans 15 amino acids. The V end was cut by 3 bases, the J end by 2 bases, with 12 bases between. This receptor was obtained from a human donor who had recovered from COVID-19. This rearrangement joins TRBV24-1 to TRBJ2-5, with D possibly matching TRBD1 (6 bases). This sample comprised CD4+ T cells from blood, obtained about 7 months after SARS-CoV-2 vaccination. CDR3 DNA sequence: TGTGCCACCAGTGATACGGGACATGCACAAGAGACCCAGTACTTC. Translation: CATSDTGHAQETQYF.